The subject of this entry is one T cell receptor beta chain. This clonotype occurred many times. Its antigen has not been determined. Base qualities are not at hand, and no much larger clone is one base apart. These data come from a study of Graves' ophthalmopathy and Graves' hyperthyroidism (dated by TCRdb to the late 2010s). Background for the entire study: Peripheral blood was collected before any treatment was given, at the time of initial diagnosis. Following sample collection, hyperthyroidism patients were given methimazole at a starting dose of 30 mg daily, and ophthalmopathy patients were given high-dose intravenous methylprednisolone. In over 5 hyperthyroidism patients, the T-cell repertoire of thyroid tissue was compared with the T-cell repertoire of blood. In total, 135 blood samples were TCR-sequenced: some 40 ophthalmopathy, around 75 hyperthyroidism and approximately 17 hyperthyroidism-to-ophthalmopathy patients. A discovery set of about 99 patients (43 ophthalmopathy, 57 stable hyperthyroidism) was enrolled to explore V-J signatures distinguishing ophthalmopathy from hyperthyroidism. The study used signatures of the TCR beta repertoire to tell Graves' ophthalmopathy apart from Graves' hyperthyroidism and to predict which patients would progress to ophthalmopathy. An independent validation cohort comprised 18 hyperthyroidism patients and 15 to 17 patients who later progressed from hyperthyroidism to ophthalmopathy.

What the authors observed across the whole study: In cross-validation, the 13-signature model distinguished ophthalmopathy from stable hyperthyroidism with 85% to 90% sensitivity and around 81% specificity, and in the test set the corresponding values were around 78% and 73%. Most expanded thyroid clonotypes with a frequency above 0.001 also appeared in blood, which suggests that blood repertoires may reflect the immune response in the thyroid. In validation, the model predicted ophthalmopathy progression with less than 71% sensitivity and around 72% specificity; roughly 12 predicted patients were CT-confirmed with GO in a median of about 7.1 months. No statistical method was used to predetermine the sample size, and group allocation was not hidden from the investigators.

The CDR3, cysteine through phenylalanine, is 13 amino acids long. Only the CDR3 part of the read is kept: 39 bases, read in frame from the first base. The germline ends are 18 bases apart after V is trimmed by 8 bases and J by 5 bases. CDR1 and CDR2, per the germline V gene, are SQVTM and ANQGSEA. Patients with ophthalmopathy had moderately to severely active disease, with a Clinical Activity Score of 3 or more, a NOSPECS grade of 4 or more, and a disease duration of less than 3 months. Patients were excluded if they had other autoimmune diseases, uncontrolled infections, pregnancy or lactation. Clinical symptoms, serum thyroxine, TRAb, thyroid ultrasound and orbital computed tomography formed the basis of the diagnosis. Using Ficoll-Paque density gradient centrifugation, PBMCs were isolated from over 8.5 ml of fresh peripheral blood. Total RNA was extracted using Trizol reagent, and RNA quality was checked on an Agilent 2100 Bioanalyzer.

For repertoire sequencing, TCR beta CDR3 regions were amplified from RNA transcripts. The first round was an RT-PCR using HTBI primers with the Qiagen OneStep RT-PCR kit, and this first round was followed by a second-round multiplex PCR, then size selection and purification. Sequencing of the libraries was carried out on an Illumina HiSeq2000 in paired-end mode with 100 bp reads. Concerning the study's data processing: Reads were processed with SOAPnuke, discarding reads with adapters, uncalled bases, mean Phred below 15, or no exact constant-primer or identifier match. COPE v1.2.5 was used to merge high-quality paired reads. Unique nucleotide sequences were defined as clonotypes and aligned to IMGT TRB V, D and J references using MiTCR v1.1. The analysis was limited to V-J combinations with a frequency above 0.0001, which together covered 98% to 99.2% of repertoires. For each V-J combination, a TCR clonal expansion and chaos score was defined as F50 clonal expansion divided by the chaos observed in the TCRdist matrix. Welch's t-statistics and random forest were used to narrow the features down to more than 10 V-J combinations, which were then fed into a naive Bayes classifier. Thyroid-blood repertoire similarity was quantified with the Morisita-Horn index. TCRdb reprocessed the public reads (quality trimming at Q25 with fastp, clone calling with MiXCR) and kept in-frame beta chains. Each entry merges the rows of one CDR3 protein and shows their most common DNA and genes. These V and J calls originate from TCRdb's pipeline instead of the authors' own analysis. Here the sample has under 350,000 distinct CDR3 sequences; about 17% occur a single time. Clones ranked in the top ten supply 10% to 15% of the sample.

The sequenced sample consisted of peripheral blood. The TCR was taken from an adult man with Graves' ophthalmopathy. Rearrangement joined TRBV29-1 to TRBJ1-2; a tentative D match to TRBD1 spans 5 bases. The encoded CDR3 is CSTEEGFGYGYTF. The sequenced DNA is TGCAGCACCGAGGAGGGGTTTGGGTATGGCTACACCTTC.